The 26 T cell receptor beta chains given below trace back to one sample, sequenced in a study of T-cell memory formation after mild COVID-19. TCRdb fed the 5' RACE reads into MiXCR, producing one record per CDR3 protein. The sample records about 560,000 distinct CDR3 sequences, 18% being singletons. Sequenced material: PBMCs or a T cell subset sorted from them (not recorded which). The receptors stem from an adult woman who had mild COVID-19 (a few samples of this study predate the infection). Cell type and time point are not known.

The V and J genes are TRBV5-6 and TRBJ2-6; no clear D. Trimming took off 0 bases at V and 0 bases at J, with 16 bases between the two ends. CDR1 is SGHDT, CDR2 YYEEEE, per germline. CDR3 length equals 19 residues. The CDR3 region is CASSLAPTRLLSGANVLTF. The CDR3 DNA reads as TGTGCCAGCAGCTTGGCCCCGACACGCCTCCTCTCTGGGGCCAACGTCCTGACTTTC.

This clonotype was found a few times. This sequence joins TRBV20-1 and TRBJ2-7, with TRBD1 matching 8 bases. V was pared by 1 base and J by 0 bases, with 14 bases of the junction left unmatched. CDR3 length equals 18 residues. Germline V gene lookup returns CDR1 DFQATT and CDR2 SNEGSKA (reference sequence). The CDR3 here is CSARGESTGAHFSYEQYF. The DNA of the CDR3 is TGCAGTGCTAGAGGGGAATCGACAGGGGCGCACTTCTCCTACGAGCAGTACTTC.

The chain employs TRBV20-1 and TRBJ1-5; TRBD1 agrees at 9 bases. V shed 3 bases and J 0 bases; nucleotides not matched to a gene: 6. The CDR3 is 16 amino acids. The germline CDR1 and CDR2 sequences are DFQATT and SNEGSKA (reference sequence). The CDR3 loop reads CSARWDRDNSNQPQHF. The CDR3 nucleotides are TGCAGTGCTAGGTGGGACAGGGATAATAGCAATCAGCCCCAGCATTTT.

This rearrangement joins TRBV2 to TRBJ2-5; D is tentatively TRBD1 or TRBD2 (5 bases each). CDR1 and CDR2 (germline): SNHLY, FYNNEI. The CDR3 loop spans 14 amino acids. V lost 7 bases and J lost 7, with 19 bases in between. The CDR3 nucleotides are TGTGCCAGCACCTTCGCCAACGGGGCCTCGACCCAGTACTTC. Protein product: CASTFANGASTQYF.

In this sample, this clonotype turned up a few times. The gene calls are TRBV29-1 and TRBJ1-1; possibly TRBD1 for D (5 bases). This CDR3 spans 14 amino acids. The V and J ends lost 4 bases and 2 bases respectively, with 14 bases between them. Germline CDR1 reads SQVTM; CDR2 reads ANQGSEA. The CDR3 sequence: CSVVRAGLNTEAFF. CDR3 DNA sequence: TGCAGCGTTGTTCGGGCAGGGCTTAACACTGAAGCTTTCTTT.

The sample holds many counts of this clonotype. CDR3: CASSHQTGREELFF. CDR3 DNA: TGTGCCAGCAGCCACCAGACAGGGCGGGAGGAGCTGTTTTTT. The chain couples TRBV3-1 to TRBJ2-2; tentative D call: TRBD1 (7 bases). The CDR3 runs to 14 residues. V was shortened by 3 bases and J by 10 bases, with 15 bases between the two germline ends. Per the germline V gene, CDR1 is LGHDT and CDR2 is YNNKEL (reference sequence).

The rearrangement joins TRBV20-1 to TRBJ2-1; a weak D match, TRBD2 (6 bases). Trimming took 6 bases from V and 0 from J, leaving 12 bases between them. CDR1 and CDR2 (germline): DFQATT, SNEGSKA (reference sequence). There are 14 residues in the CDR3. The CDR3 region is CSARSGYSYNEQFF. Here the CDR3 DNA reads TGCAGTGCCCGGAGCGGGTACTCCTACAATGAGCAGTTCTTC.

V is TRBV29-1 and J is TRBJ2-7, with 9 bases that match TRBD1. Looked up from germline, CDR1 is SQVTM and CDR2 is ANQGSEA. V dropped 6 bases and J dropped 0; count of bases not matched to a gene: 9. The CDR3 length is 15 residues. The CDR3 bases are TGCAGCGTCGCCCCGGGACAGGGCTTCTCCTACGAGCAGTACTTC. Translating gives CSVAPGQGFSYEQYF.

This clonotype has a handful of counts. The chain carries TRBV25-1 and TRBJ2-7; D unclear. The CDR3 consists of 12 residues. CDR1 and CDR2 from the germline V gene are MGHDK and SYGVNS. V was trimmed by 4 bases and J by 4 bases, leaving 8 bases between them. The CDR3 sequence: CASSVVGYEQYF. CDR3 nucleotides: TGTGCCAGCAGTGTTGTGGGATACGAGCAGTACTTC.

CDR3 amino acids: CASLGSRLAGGPDTQYF. DNA for the CDR3: TGTGCCAGTTTAGGTTCCAGACTAGCGGGAGGGCCAGATACGCAGTATTTT. The V gene is TRBV19, the J gene TRBJ2-3; TRBD2 agrees at 14 bases. J was trimmed by 4 bases and V by 8 bases; bases with no gene match: 11. Per the germline V gene, CDR1 is LNHDA and CDR2 is SQIVND (reference sequence). This CDR3 has 17 amino acids. Variable domain in full (rest from reference TRBV19 and TRBJ2-3): DGGITQSPKYLFRKEGQNVTLSCEQNLNHDAMYWYRQDPGQGLRLIYYSQIVNDFQKGDIAEGYSVSREKKESFPLTVTSAQKNPTAFYLCASLGSRLAGGPDTQYFGPGTRLTVL.

The genes are TRBV6-6 and TRBJ2-7; tentatively, D is TRBD2 (6 bases). The CDR3 runs 14 residues. Deletions cut 0 bases from V and 4 bases from J, with 10 bases between. CDR1 MNHNY and CDR2 SVGAGI come from the germline V gene (reference sequence). The CDR3 DNA reads TGTGCCAGCAGTTACTCGGGACTTTGGTACGAGCAGTACTTC. The encoded protein is CASSYSGLWYEQYF.

As to this clonotype: This may be a read error: a much more frequent sequence differs by one nucleotide. The chain recombines TRBV20-1 with TRBJ2-1, with TRBD1 identical over 9 bases. Unmatched junction bases numbered 9, after V lost 7 bases and J lost 5 bases. CDR1 and CDR2 (germline): DFQATT, SNEGSKA (reference sequence). This CDR3 region has 14 residues. CDR3 DNA: TGCAGTGATCAAACCGGGACAGGGAACAATGAGCAGTTCTTC. It codes for CSDQTGTGNNEQFF.

This clonotype turned up a few times. The chain uses TRBV20-1 and TRBJ1-5; weak D call: TRBD1 (5 bases). Per germline, CDR1 DFQATT and CDR2 SNEGSKA (reference sequence). Trimming took off 0 bases at V and 4 bases at J, with 10 bases between the two ends. The CDR3 length is 14 residues. CDR3 nucleotide sequence: TGCAGTGCTAGAGAAGGGACCGTTAATCAGCCCCAGCATTTT. Its protein is CSAREGTVNQPQHF.

The genes are TRBV7-2 and TRBJ1-5; TRBD1 matches at 8 bases. The junction had 0 bases not matched to a gene; V was cut back by 4 bases and J by 1 base. CDR1 is SGHTA, CDR2 FQGNSA, per germline. This CDR3 comprises 14 residues. The CDR3 DNA is TGTGCCAGCAGCTGGACAGGGAGCAATCAGCCCCAGCATTTT. Translated: CASSWTGSNQPQHF.

In its sample, this clonotype was seen a few times. The rearrangement links TRBV27 to TRBJ2-1, with D perhaps matching TRBD1 or TRBD2 (5 bases each). V was trimmed by 2 bases and J by 7 bases, leaving 15 bases between them. CDR1 and CDR2 (germline): MNHEY, SMNVEV (reference sequence). There are 15 residues in the CDR3. CDR3 loop: CASSLEGSIHNEQFF. The CDR3 nucleotides read TGTGCCAGCAGTTTAGAGGGGTCTATTCATAATGAGCAGTTCTTC.

The chain joins TRBV4-1 to TRBJ2-5; D perhaps matches TRBD2 (6 bases). CDR3 length: 15 amino acids. The germline CDR1 and CDR2 sequences are MGHRA and YSYEKL. V was cut by 0 bases and J by 4 bases, with 12 bases left in between. In DNA form, the CDR3 reads TGCGCCAGCAGCCAAGATAGAGCCGGGAGAGAGACCCAGTACTTC. Its protein is CASSQDRAGRETQYF.

This clonotype was seen ten or more times. The V gene is TRBV5-5, the J gene TRBJ2-1; tentatively, D is TRBD1 (6 bases). The CDR3 covers 12 residues. Per the germline V gene, CDR1 is SGHKS and CDR2 is YYEKEE (reference sequence). V was shortened by 4 bases and J by 10 bases, with 12 bases between the two germline ends. The CDR3 spells CASSATGNEQFF. CDR3 nucleotide sequence: TGTGCCAGCAGCGCAACAGGGAACGAGCAGTTCTTC.

The chain uses TRBV20-1 and TRBJ1-1; no clear D. The V end lost 6 bases, the J end lost 5 bases, and 19 bases lay between the germline ends. This CDR3 is 14 amino acids long. Per germline, CDR1 DFQATT and CDR2 SNEGSKA (reference sequence). This CDR3 reads CSATLRQPKTEAFF. In DNA, the CDR3 is TGCAGTGCGACTTTGAGGCAGCCGAAAACTGAAGCTTTCTTT.

This clonotype was seen at least ten times. This chain uses TRBV20-1 with TRBJ2-1; 11 positions agree with TRBD2. This CDR3 has 15 residues. Germline-derived CDR1 and CDR2 are DFQATT and SNEGSKA (reference sequence). V was pared by 0 bases and J by 7 bases, with 5 bases of the junction left unmatched. The CDR3 is CSARDRTSGQNEQFF. CDR3 coding DNA: TGCAGTGCTAGAGACCGGACTAGCGGGCAAAATGAGCAGTTCTTC.

Only a few counts were recorded for this clonotype. The J gene is TRBJ2-5, the V gene TRBV6-6; no reliable D call. The CDR3 contains 14 residues. V was trimmed by 0 bases and J by 2 bases, leaving 7 bases between them. Germline V gene sequence: CDR1 MNHNY, CDR2 SVGAGI (reference sequence). The CDR3 sequence is CASSYSGRQETQYF. The CDR3, as DNA: TGTGCCAGCAGTTACTCTGGCAGACAAGAGACCCAGTACTTC.

This sequence joins TRBV5-1 and TRBJ2-1; TRBD2 matches 7 bases. The junction had 14 bases not matched to a gene; V was cut back by 1 base and J by 7 bases. The CDR3 is made up of 17 amino acids. Germline values: CDR1 SGHRS, CDR2 YFSETQ. CDR3 loop: CASSLLDPGRVENEQFF. The DNA of the CDR3 is TGCGCCAGCAGCTTGTTAGACCCAGGGAGGGTGGAAAATGAGCAGTTCTTC.

The V gene is TRBV24-1, the J gene TRBJ2-1; 10 bases are a match to TRBD2. The CDR3 length is 16 residues. J gave up 5 bases and V 3 bases, and 6 bases lay outside the gene matches. Looked up from germline, CDR1 is KGHDR and CDR2 is SFDVKD. The CDR3 loop is CATSDTSGELHNEQFF. CDR3 nucleotide sequence: TGTGCCACCAGTGATACTAGCGGGGAACTACACAATGAGCAGTTCTTC.

In its sample, this clonotype was seen a few times. The chain combines TRBV5-6 with TRBJ1-4, with D maybe TRBD1 (6 bases). V was shortened by 0 bases and J by 12 bases, with 9 bases between the two germline ends. Germline CDR1 is SGHDT and CDR2 is YYEEEE. CDR3 length: 12 amino acids. The CDR3 spells CASSLVKGELFF. The CDR3 DNA is TGTGCCAGCAGCTTGGTAAAGGGGGAACTGTTTTTT.

In this sample, this clonotype turned up a few times. V usage is TRBV5-5 and J usage is TRBJ2-3, with D tentatively TRBD1 (5 bases). Deletions cut 4 bases from V and 0 bases from J, with 18 bases between. Per the germline V gene, CDR1 is SGHKS and CDR2 is YYEKEE (reference sequence). The CDR3 runs 17 residues. The CDR3 spells CASSEQVPLTSTDTQYF. CDR3 coding DNA: TGTGCCAGCAGCGAACAGGTACCGCTGACTAGCACAGATACGCAGTATTTT. Filled out from reference TRBV5-5 and TRBJ2-3, the complete variable domain reads DAGVTQSPTHLIKTRGQQVTLRCSPISGHKSVSWYQQVLGQGPQFIFQYYEKEERGRGNFPDRFSARQFPNYSSELNVNALLLGDSALYLCASSEQVPLTSTDTQYFGPGTRLTVL.

This clonotype turned up a few times. The V and J genes are TRBV12-3 or TRBV12-4 and TRBJ1-5; D is ambiguous. CDR3 size: 13 residues. Trimming left V 6 bases short and J 7 bases short, with 13 bases between. CDR3 region: CASSPAGSQPQHF. CDR3 coding DNA: TGTGCCAGCAGCCCCGCGGGGAGCCAGCCCCAGCATTTT.

This clonotype was seen only a few times. The chain joins TRBV24-1 to TRBJ2-3; D possibly matches TRBD1 or TRBD2 (5 bases each). There are 15 residues in the CDR3. V was cut by 3 bases and J by 6 bases, with 15 bases left in between. Looked up from germline, CDR1 is KGHDR and CDR2 is SFDVKD. The CDR3 loop is CATSDTGTARDTQYF. CDR3 coding DNA: TGTGCCACCAGTGATACCGGGACGGCGAGGGATACGCAGTATTTT.